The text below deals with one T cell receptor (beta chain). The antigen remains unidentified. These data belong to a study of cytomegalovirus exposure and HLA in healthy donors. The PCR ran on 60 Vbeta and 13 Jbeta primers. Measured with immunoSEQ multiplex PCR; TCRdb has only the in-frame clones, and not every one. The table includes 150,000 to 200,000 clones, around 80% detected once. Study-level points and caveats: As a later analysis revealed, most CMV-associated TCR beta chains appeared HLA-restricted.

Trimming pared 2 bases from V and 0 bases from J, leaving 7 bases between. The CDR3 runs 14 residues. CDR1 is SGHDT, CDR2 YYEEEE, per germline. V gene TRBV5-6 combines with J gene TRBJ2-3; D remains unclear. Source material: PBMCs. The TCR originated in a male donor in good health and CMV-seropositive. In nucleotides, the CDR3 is TGTGCCAGCAGCTTCCTGACTAGCACAGATACGCAGTATTTT. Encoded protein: CASSFLTSTDTQYF.